The 24 T cell receptor beta chains presented below share a single source sample, sequenced in a study of circulating CD8 cells and anti-PD-1 response in melanoma. From live CD3+CD8+TCRalphabeta+ cells, four PD-1 and/or TIGIT subsets were sorted. Using about 15 ng of total RNA, TCR libraries were made with the QIAseq Immune Repertoire TCR panel. In TCRdb, the reads were re-called with MiXCR into one record per CDR3 protein. The repertoire holds several hundred distinct CDR3 sequences, with about 11% as singletons. The sample here was CD8+ T cells from PBMCs, taken at baseline or after one month of anti-PD-1 therapy (not recorded which). These receptors came from a human donor with melanoma.

In its sample, this clonotype was seen a few times. A read error may be the cause here, since a much bigger clone is one base away. The chain has TRBV2 and TRBJ2-1, with D uncertain. From germline, CDR1 is SNHLY and CDR2 FYNNEI. The CDR3 loop spans 15 amino acids. CDR3 protein: CASSESSTPYNEQLF. CDR3 DNA sequence: TGTGCCAGCAGTGAATCCTCGACCCCTTACAATGAGCAGCTCTTC.

By proportion, this clonotype is large. The rearrangement joins TRBV28 to TRBJ2-4; unclear D gene. The V end was cut by 8 bases, the J end by 8 bases, with 16 bases between. The germline V gene encodes CDR1 MDHEN and CDR2 SYDVKM. The CDR3 has 13 residues. The CDR3 DNA reads as TGTGCCAGCGAAACCGGGCCTCAGGACATTCAGTACTTC. Translated: CASETGPQDIQYF. Complete variable domain (other parts from reference TRBV28 and TRBJ2-4): DVKVTQSSRYLVKRTGEKVFLECVQDMDHENMFWYRQDPGLGLRLIYFSYDVKMKEKGDIPEGYSVSREKKERFSLILESASTNQTSMYLCASETGPQDIQYFGAGTRLSVL.

In its sample, this clonotype ranks as large. V and J are TRBV7-3 and TRBJ2-3, with TRBD2 matching 11 bases. Germline assignment: CDR1 SGHTA and CDR2 FQGTGA. V was clipped by 2 bases and J by 5 bases; unmatched bases: 0. CDR3 length equals 14 residues. CDR3 coding DNA: TGTGCCAGCAGCTTAGGACTAGCGGGAGATACGCAGTATTTT. This translates into CASSLGLAGDTQYF.

DNA for the CDR3: TGTGCCAGCAACTCTGAGATCGGGACCGTATTAGCCGACGGGCAGTTCTTC. This translates into CASNSEIGTVLADGQFF. The chain recombines TRBV28 with TRBJ2-1; the D call may be TRBD1 or TRBD2 (5 bases each). Germline loops: CDR1 MDHEN, CDR2 SYDVKM. This CDR3 spans 17 amino acids. V shed 7 bases and J shed 12 bases, with 31 bases lying between them.

This clonotype qualifies as medium-sized. The genes are TRBV24-1 and TRBJ2-1; 9 nucleotides line up with TRBD1. V lost 3 bases, J lost 2 bases, and 4 bases stayed unmatched. CDR3 length: 16 amino acids. Germline values: CDR1 KGHDR, CDR2 SFDVKD. For the CDR3, the DNA is TGTGCCACCAGTGATCCGGGACAGGGTGCCTACAATGAGCAGTTCTTC. Protein: CATSDPGQGAYNEQFF.

This clonotype rates as large. The J gene is TRBJ2-1, the V gene TRBV25-1; no reliable D call. CDR1 is MGHDK and CDR2 is SYGVNS in the germline V gene. Trimming took off 2 bases at V and 2 bases at J, with 4 bases between the two ends. This CDR3 spans 13 amino acids. The CDR3 region is CASSEETYNEQFF. CDR3 in DNA: TGTGCCAGCAGTGAAGAAACCTACAATGAGCAGTTCTTC. Looking up the rest from reference TRBV25-1 and TRBJ2-1 gives the full variable domain: EADIYQTPRYLVIGTGKKITLECSQTMGHDKMYWYQQDPGMELHLIHYSYGVNSTEKGDLSSESTVSRIRTEHFPLTLESARPSHTSQYLCASSEETYNEQFFGPGTRLTVL.

The table lists this clonotype with a few counts. A read error may explain this, as a much larger clone is one base away. CDR3 residues: CAGRPRPAGDQPQHF. As DNA, the CDR3 is TGTGCCGGCCGCCCCCGACCGGCAGGGGATCAGCCCCAGCATTTT. The genes are TRBV27 and TRBJ1-5; the D gene is possibly TRBD1 (6 bases). Germline V lookup: CDR1 MNHEY, CDR2 SMNVEV (reference sequence). V shed 11 bases and J shed 5 bases, with 22 bases lying between them. This CDR3 is 15 amino acids long.

In the case of this clonotype: Possible read error: a much larger clone is one base away. Since no conserved phenylalanine or tryptophan closes the CDR3, a read error is the likely cause. It is unclear where the CDR3 begins or ends on the DNA, so no DNA is shown, and the CDR3 is as TCRdb lists it. The chain has TRBV6-1 and TRBJ2-1; the table's D call, TRBD2, has no DNA check behind it. The V gene's germline CDR1 is MNHNS and CDR2 SASEGT. Both ends counted, the CDR3 spans 14 residues. CDR3 sequence: CASSAEGPSFDLDL.

This clonotype was picked up a small number of times. The chain has TRBV20-1 and TRBJ2-3, with TRBD2 matching over 13 bases. The CDR3 spans 17 residues. Germline values: CDR1 DFQATT, CDR2 SNEGSKA (reference sequence). J lost 5 bases, V lost 3 bases, and 11 bases had no gene match. DNA for the CDR3: TGCAGTGCTAGTCCCCACACTAGCGGGGGGGCAGGAGATACGCAGTATTTT. It encodes CSASPHTSGGAGDTQYF.

In its sample, this clonotype is medium-sized. The V gene is TRBV4-3, the J gene TRBJ2-1, with 13 bases identical to TRBD2. This CDR3 region has 13 residues. From germline, CDR1 is LGHNA and CDR2 YSLEER. J was trimmed by 13 bases and V by 4 bases; bases with no gene match: 4. The CDR3 bases are TGCGCCAGCAGCCCGCGGACTAGCGGGAGACAGTTCTTC. Encoded protein: CASSPRTSGRQFF.

This clonotype is medium-sized. This rearrangement joins TRBV27 to TRBJ2-5, with D tentatively TRBD1 (5 bases). The length of the CDR3 is 17 residues. CDR1 is MNHEY, CDR2 SMNVEV, per germline (reference sequence). The V end was cut by 5 bases, the J end by 1 base, with 20 bases between. CDR3 in amino acids: CASSRTAGRLGQETQYF. In DNA form, the CDR3 reads TGTGCCAGCAGTCGAACCGCAGGGCGTTTGGGCCAAGAGACCCAGTACTTC.

This clonotype rates as medium-sized (0.01 to 0.1%). J is TRBJ1-5 and V is TRBV28, with D possibly TRBD1 on 6 matching bases. V dropped 8 bases and J dropped 9 bases, with 23 bases sitting between them. CDR1 and CDR2 (germline): MDHEN, SYDVKM. This CDR3 spans 15 amino acids. CDR3 amino acids: CASRFTDSRIAPQHF. The CDR3 nucleotides read TGTGCCAGCCGCTTCACGGACAGTAGAATAGCGCCCCAGCATTTT.

This clonotype is labeled as large. V is TRBV28 and J is TRBJ2-1; D tentatively fits TRBD1 or TRBD2 (5 bases each). Looked up from germline, CDR1 is MDHEN and CDR2 is SYDVKM. The germline V and J ends were trimmed by 7 bases and 10 bases, with 29 bases remaining between them. This CDR3 is built from 17 residues. The CDR3 reads CASNSEIGTVLVDEQFF. DNA for the CDR3: TGTGCCAGCAACTCTGAGATCGGGACCGTATTAGTCGACGAGCAGTTCTTC.

In this sample, this clonotype is medium-sized. The rearrangement joins TRBV27 to TRBJ1-1, with unresolved D. The CDR3 loop spans 15 amino acids. CDR1 is MNHEY and CDR2 is SMNVEV in the germline V gene (reference sequence). Deletions cut 4 bases from V and 4 bases from J, with 16 bases between. Here the CDR3 reads CASSSGWGSGTEAFF. The CDR3 nucleotides are TGTGCCAGCAGTTCCGGGTGGGGATCGGGCACTGAAGCTTTCTTT.

By proportion, this clonotype is medium-sized. This chain joins TRBV4-3 and TRBJ2-1; 9 positions match TRBD2. Per the germline V gene, CDR1 is LGHNA and CDR2 is YSLEER. The V gene end was trimmed by 0 bases and the J gene end by 8 bases; junction bases not matched to a gene: 11. This CDR3 has 17 amino acids. CDR3 protein: CASSQDLPASGNYEQFF. CDR3 sequence (DNA): TGCGCCAGCAGCCAAGATCTCCCGGCTAGCGGGAACTATGAGCAGTTCTTC.

This clonotype is categorized as medium-sized (0.01 to 0.1%). V gene TRBV27 combines with J gene TRBJ2-5, with D unresolved. Germline assignment: CDR1 MNHEY and CDR2 SMNVEV (reference sequence). The V end lost 1 base, the J end lost 2 bases, and 5 bases lay between the germline ends. The CDR3 loop spans 13 amino acids. The CDR3, as DNA: TGTGCCAGCAGTTTATGGTCGCAAGAGACCCAGTACTTC. Translation: CASSLWSQETQYF.

By frequency in the sample, this clonotype is large (0.1 to 1%). V usage is TRBV14 and J usage is TRBJ2-1; D is unresolved. The length of the CDR3 is 12 residues. Germline CDR1 is SGHDN and CDR2 is FVKESK. Between the trimmed V and J ends, which lost 3 bases and 8 bases, there was a span of 8 bases. CDR3 DNA: TGTGCCAGCAGCCATTTACGGGATGAGCAGTTCTTC. This codes for CASSHLRDEQFF.

By frequency in the sample, this clonotype is large. This rearrangement joins TRBV4-2 to TRBJ2-4, with 12 nucleotides matching TRBD2. The CDR3 covers 17 residues. Germline V CDR1 and CDR2: LGHNA, YNFKEQ. After removal of 4 bases from V and 3 bases from J, the junction contained 7 bases not matched to a gene. The DNA for the CDR3 is TGTGCCAGCAGCCCCGCGACTAGCGGGGGAAACAAAAACATTCAGTACTTC. This translates into CASSPATSGGNKNIQYF.

V usage is TRBV29-1 and J usage is TRBJ1-1; D gene unclear. Trimming pared 7 bases from V and 1 base from J, leaving 22 bases between. Per germline, CDR1 SQVTM and CDR2 ANQGSEA. The CDR3 consists of 16 residues. CDR3: CSDWHWAGGSNTEAFF. In nucleotides, the CDR3 is TGCAGCGACTGGCATTGGGCAGGAGGGTCGAACACTGAAGCTTTCTTT.

This chain connects TRBV20-1 to TRBJ2-3; D uncertain. The CDR3 covers 16 residues. CDR1 and CDR2 (germline): DFQATT, SNEGSKA (reference sequence). The CDR3 loop reads CSPTLNGGSSTDTQYF. The CDR3 DNA reads TGCAGCCCCACCCTAAACGGCGGTTCTAGCACAGATACGCAGTATTTT.

This clonotype counts as medium-sized. This chain joins TRBV20-1 and TRBJ2-5; 7 bases map to TRBD2. The V gene's germline CDR1 is DFQATT and CDR2 SNEGSKA (reference sequence). The CDR3 totals 14 residues. J lost 2 bases, V lost 4 bases, and 7 bases had no gene match. CDR3 in DNA: TGCAGTGCTAATAGCGGGCGGAATCAAGAGACCCAGTACTTC. Its translation: CSANSGRNQETQYF.

The rearrangement joins TRBV28 to TRBJ2-5, with 9 positions matching TRBD1. Trimming cost V 4 bases and J 4 bases; bases outside gene matches: 7. This CDR3 is built from 15 residues. In germline, CDR1 is MDHEN, CDR2 SYDVKM. The CDR3 DNA is TGTGCCAGCAGTTCCCTCACAGGGGGCGGAGAGACCCAGTACTTC. Its protein is CASSSLTGGGETQYF.

This clonotype qualifies as large. J is TRBJ1-5 and V is TRBV7-8; D not certain. The ends were cut back, 1 base at V and 3 bases at J, with 10 bases in the middle. The CDR3 contains 15 residues. CDR1 and CDR2 from the germline V gene are SGHVS and FQNEAQ. The DNA of the CDR3 is TGTGCCAGCAGCTTAGGGGCCGCCGACAATCAGCCCCAGCATTTT. Translating it yields CASSLGAADNQPQHF.

This chain uses TRBV28 with TRBJ2-1; 8 nucleotides match TRBD2. This CDR3 is built from 14 residues. Germline trimming cut 4 bases from V and 10 bases from J; bases unmatched to any gene: 9. Germline CDR1 is MDHEN and CDR2 is SYDVKM. CDR3 loop: CASSWMSGGYEQFF. In DNA form, the CDR3 reads TGTGCCAGCAGTTGGATGAGCGGGGGATACGAGCAGTTCTTC.